The 7 T cell receptor beta chains below come from one sample, sequenced in a study of monozygotic twins with inflammatory bowel disease. Each CDR3 protein gets one entry in TCRdb, which reprocessed the 5' RACE reads and gives no DNA. The table counts 350,000 to 500,000 distinct CDR3 sequences; 2% to 2.5% lies in the top ten. Input material: blood. The receptor source for this set is a human donor with ulcerative colitis or Crohn's disease, or a healthy co-twin of an affected twin (not recorded which).

The chain carries TRBV29-1 and TRBJ2-7; the D call from TCRdb, TRBD2, cannot be confirmed without DNA. CDR1 SQVTM and CDR2 ANQGSEA come from the germline V gene. The CDR3 runs to 14 residues. CDR3 sequence reads: CSVVEGPSGYEQNF.

V is TRBV18 and J is TRBJ2-2; as DNA is missing, the TRBD1 call by TCRdb cannot be tested. Per germline, CDR1 KGHSH and CDR2 LQKENI. The CDR3 contains 15 residues. The CDR3 here is CASSSGTGQTGELFF.

The J gene is TRBJ2-5, the V gene TRBV6-1. The CDR3 length is 15 residues. CDR1 is MNHNS and CDR2 is SASEGT in the germline V gene. The CDR3 loop reads CASSGKSFSQGTQYF.

The rearrangement uses TRBV19 and TRBJ1-5. CDR1 is LNHDA and CDR2 is SQIVND in the germline V gene (reference sequence). CDR3 length: 13 residues. CDR3: CASSPAHNQPQHF.

The J gene is TRBJ2-5, the V gene TRBV5-1; TCRdb proposes TRBD1, but this gene call is untestable without DNA. The length of the CDR3 is 15 residues. Germline values: CDR1 SGHRS, CDR2 YFSETQ. This CDR3 is CASSYDRGEEETQYF.

This chain uses TRBV20-1 with TRBJ2-7; the D call from TCRdb, TRBD1, cannot be confirmed without DNA. This CDR3 comprises 14 residues. Germline V gives CDR1 DFQATT, CDR2 SNEGSKA (reference sequence). CDR3 sequence reads: CSARDGTSLDEQYF.

The chain is built from TRBV6-1 and TRBJ1-1. Germline V gene lookup returns CDR1 MNHNS and CDR2 SASEGT. CDR3 length: 15 residues. CDR3: CASRIQPVVNTEAFF.